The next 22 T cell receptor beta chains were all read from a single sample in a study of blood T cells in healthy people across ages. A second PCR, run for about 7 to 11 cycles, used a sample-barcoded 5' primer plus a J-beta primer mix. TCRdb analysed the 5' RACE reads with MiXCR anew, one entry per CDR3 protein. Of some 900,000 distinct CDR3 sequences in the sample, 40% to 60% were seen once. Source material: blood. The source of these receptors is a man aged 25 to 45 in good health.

DNA of the CDR3: TGTGCCATCAGTGAGGACGGGGCTAGCACAGATACGCAGTATTTT. As protein: CAISEDGASTDTQYF. The J gene is TRBJ2-3, the V gene TRBV10-3; the D gene could be TRBD1 or TRBD2 (5 bases each). In germline, CDR1 is ENHRY, CDR2 SYGVKD. The CDR3 loop spans 15 amino acids. The V gene lost 2 bases and the J gene lost 0 bases, with 9 bases spanning the gap.

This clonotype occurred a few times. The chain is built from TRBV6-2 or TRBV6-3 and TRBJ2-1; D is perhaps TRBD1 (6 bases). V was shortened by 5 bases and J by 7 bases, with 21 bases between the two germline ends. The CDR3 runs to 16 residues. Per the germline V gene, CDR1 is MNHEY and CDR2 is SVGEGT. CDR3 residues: CASSLPPGRGNNEQFF. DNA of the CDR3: TGTGCCAGCAGTCTACCCCCGGGAAGGGGGAATAATGAGCAGTTCTTC.

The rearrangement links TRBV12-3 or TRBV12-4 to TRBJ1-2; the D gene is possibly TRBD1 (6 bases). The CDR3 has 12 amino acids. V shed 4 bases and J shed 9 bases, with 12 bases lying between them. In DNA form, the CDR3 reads TGTGCCAGCAGTTCTACAGGGCATAGCTACACCTTC. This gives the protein CASSSTGHSYTF.

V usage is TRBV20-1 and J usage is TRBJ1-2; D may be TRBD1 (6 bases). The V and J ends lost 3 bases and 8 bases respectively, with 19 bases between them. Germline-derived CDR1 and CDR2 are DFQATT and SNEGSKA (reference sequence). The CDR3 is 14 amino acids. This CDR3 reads CSASEWAGVVGYTF. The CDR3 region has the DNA TGCAGTGCTAGTGAATGGGCAGGGGTGGTAGGCTACACCTTC.

CDR3 loop: CASSFVALNYGYTF. DNA of the CDR3: TGTGCCAGCAGTTTTGTAGCCCTTAACTATGGCTACACCTTC. V and J are TRBV27 and TRBJ1-2; no definite D call. V was clipped by 3 bases and J by 1 base, with 9 bases between them. The CDR3 is made up of 14 amino acids. Germline CDR1 is MNHEY and CDR2 is SMNVEV (reference sequence).

CDR3 nucleotide sequence: TGTGCCACCAGCAGAGATATCGGGACGGAGTCCTACGAGCAGTACTTC. It encodes CATSRDIGTESYEQYF. The V gene is TRBV15, the J gene TRBJ2-7; D assignment may be TRBD1 or TRBD2 (5 bases each). The germline V gene has CDR1 LNHNV and CDR2 YYDKDF (reference sequence). The CDR3 is 16 amino acids. V dropped 0 bases and J dropped 1 base, with 13 bases sitting between them.

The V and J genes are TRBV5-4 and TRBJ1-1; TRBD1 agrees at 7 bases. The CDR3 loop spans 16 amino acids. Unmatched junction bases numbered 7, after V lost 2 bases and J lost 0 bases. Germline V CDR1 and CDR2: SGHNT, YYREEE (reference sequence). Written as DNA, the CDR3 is TGTGCCAGCAGCTTTGATAGGGGGCTTATGAACACTGAAGCTTTCTTT. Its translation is CASSFDRGLMNTEAFF.

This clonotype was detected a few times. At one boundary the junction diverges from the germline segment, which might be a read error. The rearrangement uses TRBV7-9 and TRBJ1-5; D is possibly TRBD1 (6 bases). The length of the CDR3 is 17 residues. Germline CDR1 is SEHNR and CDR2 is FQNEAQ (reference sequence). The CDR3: CASSLVLGAVGNQPQHF. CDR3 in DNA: TGTGCCAGTAGCTTAGTACTGGGGGCCGTGGGCAATCAGCCCCAGCATTTT. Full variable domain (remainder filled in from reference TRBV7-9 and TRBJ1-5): DTGVSQNPRHKITKRGQNVTFRCDPISEHNRLYWYRQTLGQGPEFLTYFQNEAQLEKSRLLSDRFSAERPKGSFSTLEIQRTEQGDSAMYLCASSLVLGAVGNQPQHFGDGTRLSIL.

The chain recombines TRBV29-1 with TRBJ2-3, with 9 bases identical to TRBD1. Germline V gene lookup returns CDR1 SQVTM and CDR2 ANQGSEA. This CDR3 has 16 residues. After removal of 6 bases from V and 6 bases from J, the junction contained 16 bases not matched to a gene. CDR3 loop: CSVGTTRTGAGDTQYF. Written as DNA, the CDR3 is TGCAGCGTGGGGACGACCAGGACAGGGGCCGGGGATACGCAGTATTTT.

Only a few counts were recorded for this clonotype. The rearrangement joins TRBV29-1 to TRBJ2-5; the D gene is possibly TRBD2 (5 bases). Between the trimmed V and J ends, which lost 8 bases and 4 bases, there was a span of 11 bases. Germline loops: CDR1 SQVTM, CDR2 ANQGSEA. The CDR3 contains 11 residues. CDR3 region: CSSDRGETQYF. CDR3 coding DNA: TGCAGCTCCGACCGGGGAGAGACCCAGTACTTC.

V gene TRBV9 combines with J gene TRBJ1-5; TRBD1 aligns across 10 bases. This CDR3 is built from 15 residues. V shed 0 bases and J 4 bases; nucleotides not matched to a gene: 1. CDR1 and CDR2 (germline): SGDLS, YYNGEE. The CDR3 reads CASSVGGQGNQPQHF. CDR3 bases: TGTGCCAGCAGCGTAGGGGGACAGGGGAATCAGCCCCAGCATTTT.

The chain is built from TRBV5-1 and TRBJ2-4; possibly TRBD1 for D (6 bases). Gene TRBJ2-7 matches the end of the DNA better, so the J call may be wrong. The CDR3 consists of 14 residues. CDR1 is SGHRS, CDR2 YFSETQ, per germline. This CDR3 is CASSSSGQYYEQYF. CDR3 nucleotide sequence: TGCGCCAGCAGCTCCTCGGGACAATACTACGAGCAGTACTTC.

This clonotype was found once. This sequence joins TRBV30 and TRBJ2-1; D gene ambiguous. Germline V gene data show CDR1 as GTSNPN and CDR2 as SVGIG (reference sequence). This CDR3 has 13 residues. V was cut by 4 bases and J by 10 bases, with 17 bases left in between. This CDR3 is CAWTRNPTGEQFF. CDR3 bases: TGTGCCTGGACGAGGAACCCTACCGGCGAGCAGTTCTTC.

The CDR3 protein is CASSGSGSRGEQFF. As DNA, the CDR3 is TGTGCCAGCAGCGGGAGCGGGAGTCGGGGTGAGCAGTTCTTC. The chain has TRBV9 and TRBJ2-1; 8 positions agree with TRBD2. This CDR3 is built from 14 residues. With V trimmed by 3 bases and J by 9 bases, 8 bases remained unmatched. Germline CDR1 and CDR2: SGDLS and YYNGEE.

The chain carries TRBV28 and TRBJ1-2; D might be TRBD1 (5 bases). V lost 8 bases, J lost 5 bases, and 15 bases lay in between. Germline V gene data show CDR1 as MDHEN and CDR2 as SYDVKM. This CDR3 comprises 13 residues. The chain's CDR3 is CASGTGGGYGYTF. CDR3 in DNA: TGTGCCAGCGGAACTGGGGGGGGATATGGCTACACCTTC.

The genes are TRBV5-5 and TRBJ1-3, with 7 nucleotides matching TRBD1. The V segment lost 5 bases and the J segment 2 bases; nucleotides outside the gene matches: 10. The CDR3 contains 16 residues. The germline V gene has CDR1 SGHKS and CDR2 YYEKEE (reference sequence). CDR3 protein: CASSRTGERTGNTIYF. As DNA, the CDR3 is TGTGCCAGCAGTCGCACAGGGGAGAGGACTGGAAACACCATATATTTT.

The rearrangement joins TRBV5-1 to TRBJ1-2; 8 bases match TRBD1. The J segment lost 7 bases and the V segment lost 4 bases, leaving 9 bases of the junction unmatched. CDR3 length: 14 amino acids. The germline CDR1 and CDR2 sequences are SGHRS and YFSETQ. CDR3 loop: CASSIGQGLSGYTF. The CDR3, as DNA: TGCGCCAGCAGCATCGGACAGGGACTCTCTGGCTACACCTTC.

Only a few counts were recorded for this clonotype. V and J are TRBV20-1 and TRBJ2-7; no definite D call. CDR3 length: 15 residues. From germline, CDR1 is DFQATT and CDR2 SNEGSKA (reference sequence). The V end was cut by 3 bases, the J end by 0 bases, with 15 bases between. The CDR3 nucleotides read TGCAGTGCTAGGGTTCGGCAGACTCCCTCCTACGAGCAGTACTTC. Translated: CSARVRQTPSYEQYF.

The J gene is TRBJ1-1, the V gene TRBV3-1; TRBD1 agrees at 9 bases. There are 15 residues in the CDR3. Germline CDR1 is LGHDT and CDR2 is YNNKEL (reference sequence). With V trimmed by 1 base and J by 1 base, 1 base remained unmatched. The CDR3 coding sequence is TGTGCCAGCAGCCAAGCGGGACAGGGGAACACTGAAGCTTTCTTT. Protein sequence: CASSQAGQGNTEAFF. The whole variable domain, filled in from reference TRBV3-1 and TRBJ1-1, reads DTAVSQTPKYLVTQMGNDKSIKCEQNLGHDTMYWYKQDSKKFLKIMFSYNNKELIINETVPNRFSPKSPDKAHLNLHINSLELGDSAVYFCASSQAGQGNTEAFFGQGTRLTVV.

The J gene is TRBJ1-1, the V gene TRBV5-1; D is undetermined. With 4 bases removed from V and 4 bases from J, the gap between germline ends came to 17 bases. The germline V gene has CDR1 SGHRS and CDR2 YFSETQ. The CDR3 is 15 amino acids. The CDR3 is CASSPRTATFTEAFF. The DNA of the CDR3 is TGCGCCAGCAGCCCGAGGACCGCTACGTTCACTGAAGCTTTCTTT.

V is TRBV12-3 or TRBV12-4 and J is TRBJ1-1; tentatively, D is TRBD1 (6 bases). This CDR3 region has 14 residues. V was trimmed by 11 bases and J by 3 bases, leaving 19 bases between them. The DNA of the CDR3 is TGTGCCGGCGCCATCTCCGGGGGGCACACTGAAGCTTTCTTT. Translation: CAGAISGGHTEAFF.

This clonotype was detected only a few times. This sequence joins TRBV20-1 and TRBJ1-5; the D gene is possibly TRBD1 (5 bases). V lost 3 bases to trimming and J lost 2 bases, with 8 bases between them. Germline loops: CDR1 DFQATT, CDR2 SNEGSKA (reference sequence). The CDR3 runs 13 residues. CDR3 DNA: TGCAGTGCTAGTGGGGGACGCAATCAGCCCCAGCATTTT. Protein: CSASGGRNQPQHF.